The 7 T cell receptor beta chains below were found in one sample sequenced in a study of follicular helper T cells after annual influenza vaccination. TCRdb's table, derived via immunoSEQ multiplex PCR, lists solely in-frame clones and lacks some. There are about 10,000 clones in the sample; approximately 78% occur only once, and approximately 0.47% lies in the top ten. Time point denoted: 2015-2016 season, 7 days after influenza vaccination. The specimen was CXCR5+ CD38- circulating T follicular helper cells from blood, collected 7 days after influenza vaccination. Subset noted: circulating Tfh, non-naive CD4+CXCR5+PD-1+ (ICOS+CD38+ or ICOS-CD38-). The receptors originated from an adult who received the influenza vaccine.

This chain joins TRBV10-3 and TRBJ1-5, with 11 nucleotides matching TRBD1. CDR3 length: 15 amino acids. Germline V gene sequence: CDR1 ENHRY, CDR2 SYGVKD. V lost 3 bases to trimming and J lost 9 bases; unmatched junction nucleotides: 7. CDR3 DNA sequence: TGTGCCATCAGTGAAGGCGGGACAGGGGGTCGGCCCCAGCATTTT. It yields the protein CAISEGGTGGRPQHF.

V and J are TRBV6-1 and TRBJ1-3; D is undetermined. This CDR3 region has 14 residues. The germline V and J ends were trimmed by 2 bases and 2 bases, with 7 bases remaining between them. CDR1 MNHNS and CDR2 SASEGT come from the germline V gene. The CDR3 sequence is CASSERGTGNTIYF. In nucleotides, the CDR3 is TGTGCCAGCAGTGAAAGAGGCACTGGAAACACCATATATTTT.

The chain couples TRBV4-3 to TRBJ2-2, with 7 positions matching TRBD1. J lost 5 bases, V lost 3 bases, and 3 bases had no gene match. The CDR3 is made up of 14 amino acids. Germline-derived CDR1 and CDR2 are LGHNA and YSLEER. CDR3 residues: CASSHVTGTGELFF. The CDR3 coding sequence is TGCGCCAGCAGCCACGTGACAGGGACCGGGGAGCTGTTTTTT.

The chain uses TRBV18 and TRBJ1-5; unclear D gene. This CDR3 contains 13 residues. V lost 8 bases, J lost 5 bases, and 13 bases lay in between. Looked up from germline, CDR1 is KGHSH and CDR2 is LQKENI. The CDR3 reads CASTWAADQPQHF. The CDR3 coding sequence is TGTGCCAGCACCTGGGCGGCTGATCAGCCCCAGCATTTT.

Only one count was recorded for this clone. This sequence joins TRBV18 and TRBJ1-1; the D gene is possibly TRBD1 (5 bases). Trimming took 6 bases from V and 1 from J, leaving 18 bases between them. The CDR3 sequence is 16 residues long. Germline V gene data show CDR1 as KGHSH and CDR2 as LQKENI. CDR3 nucleotides: TGTGCCAGCTCGATTTTTGGGGGGGAGGCGAACACTGAAGCTTTCTTT. Protein sequence: CASSIFGGEANTEAFF.

The gene calls are TRBV7-6 and TRBJ1-1; TRBD1 agrees at 12 bases. The germline V gene encodes CDR1 SGHVS and CDR2 FNYEAQ. J lost 2 bases, V lost 4 bases, and 11 bases had no gene match. This CDR3 has 18 residues. DNA for the CDR3: TGTGCCAGCAGCTCCCGGTCCGGGACAGGGGGCGCTAACACTGAAGCTTTCTTT. This sequence encodes CASSSRSGTGGANTEAFF.

This clone has more than one count but fewer than ten. V is TRBV27 and J is TRBJ1-5, with D hard to call. The CDR3 has 15 residues. Germline V gene lookup returns CDR1 MNHEY and CDR2 SMNVEV (reference sequence). Trimming stripped 2 bases from V and 3 bases from J, with 11 bases between. This CDR3 is CASSLGMTNNQPQHF. In DNA, the CDR3 is TGTGCCAGCAGTTTAGGGATGACGAACAATCAGCCCCAGCATTTT.